These 17 T cell receptor beta chains were sequenced from one sample in a study of CD8 T cells in Susac syndrome (dated by TCRdb to the late 2010s). Library construction relied on the immunoSEQ multiplex PCR assay. RNA was extracted using the RNeasy kit, and roughly 0.5 to 1 microgram was reverse transcribed with random hexamers. TCRdb's own reprocessing of the public reads used fastp at Q25 and MiXCR and kept productive beta chains. Rows matching on CDR3 protein sequence are summarized as one entry with the most common DNA and genes. This sample lists some 200,000 distinct CDR3 sequences; nearly 95% were detected once. The ten largest clonotypes hold approximately 0.093% of the sample. The sample consisted of CD4+ T cells from PBMCs. The receptors were sampled from a human donor with multiple sclerosis.

The rearrangement links TRBV6-6 to TRBJ2-5; D is uncertain. Trimming shortened V by 8 bases and J by 5 bases, and 6 bases separated the two germline ends. CDR1 and CDR2 (germline): MNHNY, SVGAGI (reference sequence). This CDR3 region has 10 residues. The CDR3 sequence: CASRRETQYF. In DNA, the CDR3 is TGTGCCAGCCGCAGGGAGACCCAGTACTTC.

The rearrangement links TRBV29-1 to TRBJ2-1; TRBD2 is a possible D gene (6 bases). Germline loops: CDR1 SQVTM, CDR2 ANQGSEA. CDR3 length equals 14 residues. Trimming pared 6 bases from V and 4 bases from J, leaving 16 bases between. The CDR3 spells CSVGRSGGYNEQFF. CDR3 coding DNA: TGCAGCGTGGGGAGGAGCGGAGGGTACAATGAGCAGTTCTTC.

The CDR3 here is CASSHRGAGGEETQYF. As DNA, the CDR3 is TGTGCCAGCAGCCATAGGGGCGCAGGGGGCGAGGAGACCCAGTACTTC. The chain employs TRBV4-2 and TRBJ2-5; 8 bases agree with TRBD1. This CDR3 has 16 residues. V lost 3 bases and J lost 5; bases outside the gene matches: 11. Germline lookup yields CDR1 LGHNA and CDR2 YNFKEQ.

This chain connects TRBV4-1 to TRBJ2-3; 11 bases are a match to TRBD2. V lost 5 bases to trimming and J lost 3 bases; unmatched junction nucleotides: 4. The germline V gene has CDR1 MGHRA and CDR2 YSYEKL. The CDR3 totals 15 residues. CDR3 DNA: TGCGCCAGCAGCAAGGGACTAGCGGAAACAGATACGCAGTATTTT. Translation: CASSKGLAETDTQYF.

The chain combines TRBV20-1 with TRBJ2-2; D is uncertain. Trimming took 2 bases from V and 4 from J, leaving 5 bases between them. Germline loops: CDR1 DFQATT, CDR2 SNEGSKA (reference sequence). The CDR3 loop spans 12 amino acids. The CDR3 bases are TGCAGTGCTAGACACCGCACCGGGGAGCTGTTTTTT. It specifies CSARHRTGELFF.

The gene calls are TRBV30 and TRBJ1-3; possible D gene TRBD1, 5 bases. This CDR3 contains 13 residues. Trimming stripped 5 bases from V and 15 bases from J, with 23 bases between. Germline V gene lookup returns CDR1 GTSNPN and CDR2 SVGIG (reference sequence). This CDR3 reads CAWARDSTQHRYF. The CDR3 coding sequence is TGTGCCTGGGCCCGGGACTCGACTCAACATAGATATTTT.

The gene calls are TRBV12-3 or TRBV12-4 and TRBJ1-1, with D unclear. V was shortened by 5 bases and J by 4 bases, with 5 bases between the two germline ends. The CDR3 has 11 amino acids. The CDR3 coding sequence is TGTGCCAGCAGTCGGGGCACTGAAGCTTTCTTT. It translates to CASSRGTEAFF.

The chain carries TRBV24-1 and TRBJ2-1; D unresolved. This CDR3 has 16 amino acids. V was pared by 5 bases and J by 5 bases, with 18 bases between. From germline, CDR1 is KGHDR and CDR2 SFDVKD. The CDR3 DNA is TGTGCCACCAGTGGACGGAAGGCTAGTCAGGACAATGAGCAGTTCTTC. It translates to CATSGRKASQDNEQFF.

The CDR3 DNA reads TGTGCCACCAGCAGAGATAAGGGCGCTGAGCAGTTCTTC. It specifies CATSRDKGAEQFF. The chain combines TRBV15 with TRBJ2-1; unclear D gene. The germline V gene has CDR1 LNHNV and CDR2 YYDKDF (reference sequence). V was cut by 0 bases and J by 9 bases, with 9 bases left in between. The CDR3 is made up of 13 amino acids.

This rearrangement joins TRBV18 to TRBJ2-7; TRBD2 matches 7 bases. This CDR3 region has 14 residues. Germline CDR1 KGHSH, CDR2 LQKENI. Trimming took 3 bases from V and 7 from J; bases not matched to a gene: 9. The CDR3 DNA reads TGTGCCAGCTCACCGGAGACTAGCTTTGGGGAGCAGTACTTC. Translating gives CASSPETSFGEQYF.

V gene TRBV12-3 or TRBV12-4 combines with J gene TRBJ2-5; D might be TRBD2 (5 bases). Trimming took 5 bases from V and 2 from J, leaving 9 bases between them. The CDR3 is 13 amino acids. The CDR3 DNA follows: TGTGCCAGCAGTCCCGGACTGCAAGAGACCCAGTACTTC. As protein: CASSPGLQETQYF.

The V gene is TRBV10-3, the J gene TRBJ2-5, with D possibly matching TRBD1 (5 bases). Germline V gene sequence: CDR1 ENHRY, CDR2 SYGVKD. The CDR3 is 16 amino acids. V was clipped by 3 bases and J by 4 bases, with 18 bases between them. Here the CDR3 reads CAISEVSTRVGETQYF. In nucleotides, the CDR3 is TGTGCCATCAGTGAAGTGTCTACCAGGGTAGGAGAGACCCAGTACTTC.

The chain has TRBV5-8 and TRBJ1-5, with D tentatively TRBD1 (5 bases). This CDR3 has 16 residues. CDR1 and CDR2 from the germline V gene are SGHTS and YDEGEE. Between the trimmed V and J ends, which lost 4 bases and 0 bases, there was a span of 14 bases. DNA for the CDR3: TGTGCCAGCAGCCCAAGAGAACAGGTTAGCAATCAGCCCCAGCATTTT. Protein: CASSPREQVSNQPQHF.

The genes are TRBV4-1 and TRBJ1-1; TRBD1 might be the D (5 bases). This CDR3 is 15 amino acids long. Between the trimmed V and J ends, which lost 1 base and 4 bases, there was a span of 13 bases. Germline CDR1 reads MGHRA; CDR2 reads YSYEKL. The CDR3 bases are TGCGCCAGCAGCCAAGGCTCTAAGAGGGGCACTGAAGCTTTCTTT. It is translated as CASSQGSKRGTEAFF.

The gene calls are TRBV27 and TRBJ1-1; D is unclear. Trimming took off 3 bases at V and 7 bases at J, with 12 bases between the two ends. The CDR3 length is 13 residues. The germline V gene has CDR1 MNHEY and CDR2 SMNVEV (reference sequence). CDR3 DNA: TGTGCCAGCAGTTTGAGACGCCGGAATGAAGCTTTCTTT. Translation: CASSLRRRNEAFF.

This chain connects TRBV12-3 or TRBV12-4 to TRBJ2-3; 8 positions match TRBD1. Losses at the gene ends were 4 bases for V and 0 bases for J; bases not matched to a gene: 6. This CDR3 has 16 residues. The CDR3 spells CASSSSGGYSTDTQYF. Written as DNA, the CDR3 is TGTGCCAGCAGTTCCTCAGGGGGCTATAGCACAGATACGCAGTATTTT.

This clonotype was seen only once. V gene TRBV20-1 combines with J gene TRBJ2-7; 10 bases fit TRBD1. Germline values: CDR1 DFQATT, CDR2 SNEGSKA (reference sequence). The length of the CDR3 is 12 residues. The CDR3 protein is CSQTDRGNEQYF. The CDR3 DNA follows: TGCAGCCAGACGGACAGGGGGAACGAGCAGTACTTC.